These 3 T cell receptor beta chains originate from one sample sequenced in a study of CD8+ T cells in alopecia areata. cDNA reverse transcribed from extracted RNA served as the sequencing template. Method: immunoSEQ multiplex PCR; TCRdb's copy keeps in-frame clones and lacks some. The repertoire holds fewer than 150,000 clones, with 50% to 75% as singletons. Treatment described: oral pan-JAK inhibitor, 5-10 mg twice daily. The material was CD8+ T cells sorted from blood, obtained at week 4, from a patient treated with tofacitinib. These receptors all stem from a human donor with alopecia areata.

The rearrangement uses TRBV4-3 and TRBJ2-6; D is unresolved. Deletions cut 0 bases from V and 2 bases from J, with 2 bases between. Germline V gene data show CDR1 as LGHNA and CDR2 as YSLEER. This CDR3 contains 14 residues. CDR3 bases: TGCGCCAGCAGCCAAGATCCTGGGGCCAACGTCCTGACTTTC. Amino acid sequence: CASSQDPGANVLTF.

The chain carries TRBV5-6 and TRBJ1-5; D is unclear. V dropped 3 bases and J dropped 3 bases, with 16 bases sitting between them. Germline CDR1 SGHDT, CDR2 YYEEEE. CDR3 length: 16 amino acids. The CDR3 region is CASSSRDTFFNQPQHF. CDR3 in DNA: TGTGCCAGCAGCTCCCGGGATACTTTCTTCAATCAGCCCCAGCATTTT. The whole variable domain, filled in from reference TRBV5-6 and TRBJ1-5, reads DAGVTQSPTHLIKTRGQQVTLRCSPKSGHDTVSWYQQALGQGPQFIFQYYEEEERQRGNFPDRFSGHQFPNYSSELNVNALLLGDSALYLCASSSRDTFFNQPQHFGDGTRLSIL.

J is TRBJ1-2 and V is TRBV30, with 8 bases fitting TRBD1. Trimming removed 5 bases from V and 0 bases from J; junction bases left unmatched: 8. Germline assignment: CDR1 GTSNPN and CDR2 SVGIG (reference sequence). The CDR3 spans 15 residues. CDR3 DNA sequence: TGTGCCTGGGGACAGGGAGCCCCTTCTAACTATGGCTACACCTTC. This sequence encodes CAWGQGAPSNYGYTF.